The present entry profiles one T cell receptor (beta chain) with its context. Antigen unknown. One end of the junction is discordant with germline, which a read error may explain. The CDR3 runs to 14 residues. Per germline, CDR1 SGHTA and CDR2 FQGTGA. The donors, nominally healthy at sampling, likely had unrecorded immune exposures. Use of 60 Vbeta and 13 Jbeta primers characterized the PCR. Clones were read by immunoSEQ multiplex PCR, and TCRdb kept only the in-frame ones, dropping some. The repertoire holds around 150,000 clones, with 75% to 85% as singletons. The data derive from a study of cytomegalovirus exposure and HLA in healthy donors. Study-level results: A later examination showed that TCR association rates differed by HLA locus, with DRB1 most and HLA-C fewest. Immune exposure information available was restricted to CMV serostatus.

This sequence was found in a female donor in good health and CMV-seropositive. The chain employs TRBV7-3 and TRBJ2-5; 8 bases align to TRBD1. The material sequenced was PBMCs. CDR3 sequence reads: CASSLTGGGETQYF. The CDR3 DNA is TGTGCCAGCAGCCTAACAGGGGGTGGAGAGACCCAGTACTTC.